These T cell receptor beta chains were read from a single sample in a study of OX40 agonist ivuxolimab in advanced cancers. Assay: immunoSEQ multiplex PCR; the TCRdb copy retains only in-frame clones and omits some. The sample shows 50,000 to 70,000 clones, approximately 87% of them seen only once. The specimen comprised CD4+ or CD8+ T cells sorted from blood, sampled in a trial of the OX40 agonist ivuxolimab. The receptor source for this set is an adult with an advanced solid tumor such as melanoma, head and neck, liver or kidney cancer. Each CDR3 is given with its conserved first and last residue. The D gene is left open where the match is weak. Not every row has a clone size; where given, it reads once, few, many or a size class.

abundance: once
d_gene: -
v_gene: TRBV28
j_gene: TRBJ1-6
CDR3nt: TGTGCCAGCATAAGTGGGCAGGGAGTAGTCCAACGGTCACCCCTCCACTTT
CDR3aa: CASISGQGVVQRSPLHF

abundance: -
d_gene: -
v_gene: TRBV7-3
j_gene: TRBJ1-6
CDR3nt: TGTGCCAGCAGCTCCTCCGAGGGTGATAATTCACCCCTCCACTTT
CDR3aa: CASSSSEGDNSPLHF

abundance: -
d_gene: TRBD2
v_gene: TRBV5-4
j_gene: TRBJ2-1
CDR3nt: TGTGCCAGCAGCTTGGCCTCGGGCGGGGGGTCTCTTGAGCAGTTCTTC
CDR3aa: CASSLASGGGSLEQFF

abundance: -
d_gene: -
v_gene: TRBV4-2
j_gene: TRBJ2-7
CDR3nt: TGTGCCAGCAGCCATCCTTTGCGGGGCTCGAGCTCCTACGAGCAGTACTTC
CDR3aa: CASSHPLRGSSSYEQYF

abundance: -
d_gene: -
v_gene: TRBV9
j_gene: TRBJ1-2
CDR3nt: TGTGCCAGCAGCGCCGCGGTGGTCGGCTACACCTTC
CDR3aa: CASSAAVVGYTF

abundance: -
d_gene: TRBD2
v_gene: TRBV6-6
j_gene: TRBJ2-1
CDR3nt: TGTGCCAGCAGTTACCCGCCGGGGGGGCACAATGAGCAGTTCTTC
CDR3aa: CASSYPPGGHNEQFF

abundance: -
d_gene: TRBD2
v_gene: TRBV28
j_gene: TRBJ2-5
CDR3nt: TGTGCCAGCAGTTCCCTAGCGGGGGGGTATCAAGAGACCCAGTACTTC
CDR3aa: CASSSLAGGYQETQYF

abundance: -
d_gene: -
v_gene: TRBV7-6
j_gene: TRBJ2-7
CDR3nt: TGTGCCAGCAGCTTAGTGGGCATGGGACACGGGGTCGAGCAGTACTTC
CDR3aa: CASSLVGMGHGVEQYF

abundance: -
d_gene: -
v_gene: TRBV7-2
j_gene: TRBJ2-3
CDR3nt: TGTGCCAGCAGCTTAAACCTCAGGGTGTCGGATACGCAGTATTTT
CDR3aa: CASSLNLRVSDTQYF

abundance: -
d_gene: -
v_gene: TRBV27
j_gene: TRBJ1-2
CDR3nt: TGTGCCAGCAGTTTACTCGTCATCCGCTATGGCTACACCTTC
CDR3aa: CASSLLVIRYGYTF

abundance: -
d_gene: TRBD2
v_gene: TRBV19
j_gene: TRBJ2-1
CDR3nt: TGTGCCAGTACTCGAGATGGCGGGGGGCCCCCTGAGCAGTTCTTC
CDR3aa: CASTRDGGGPPEQFF

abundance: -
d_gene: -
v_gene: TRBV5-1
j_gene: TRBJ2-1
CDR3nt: TGCGCCAGCAGCTTGGCCGGGGGTGAATTTAACAATGAGCAGTTCTTC
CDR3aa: CASSLAGGEFNNEQFF

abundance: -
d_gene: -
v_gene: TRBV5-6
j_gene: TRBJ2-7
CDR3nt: TGTGCCAGCAGCTTGAGGGTAGCTGTTTCCTACGAGCAGTACTTC
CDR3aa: CASSLRVAVSYEQYF

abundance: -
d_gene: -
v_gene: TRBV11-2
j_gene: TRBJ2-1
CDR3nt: TGTGCCAGCACCCCGATTACAGGAGATCAATACAATGAGCAGTTCTTC
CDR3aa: CASTPITGDQYNEQFF

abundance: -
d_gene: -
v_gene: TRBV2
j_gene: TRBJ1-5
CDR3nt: TGTGCCAGCAGTGGACAGTTAAATCAGCCCCAGCATTTT
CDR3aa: CASSGQLNQPQHF

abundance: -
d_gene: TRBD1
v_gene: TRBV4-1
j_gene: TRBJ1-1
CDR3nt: TGCGCCAGCAGCCAGGGATGGGACAGGATCCAGAACACTGAAGCTTTCTTT
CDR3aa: CASSQGWDRIQNTEAFF

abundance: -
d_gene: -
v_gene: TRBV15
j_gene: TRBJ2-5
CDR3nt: TGTGCCACCAGCAGAGGTCGGGACTCCCCCTCGGAGACCCAGTACTTC
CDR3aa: CATSRGRDSPSETQYF

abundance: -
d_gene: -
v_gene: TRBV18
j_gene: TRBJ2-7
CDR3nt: TGTGCCAGCTCACCACTAGCGGTCGGCGGCTACGAGCAGTACTTC
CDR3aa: CASSPLAVGGYEQYF

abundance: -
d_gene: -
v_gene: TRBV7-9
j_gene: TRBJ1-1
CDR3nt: TGTGCCAGCAGCTTATCGGGGGCGGGGAACACTGAAGCTTTCTTT
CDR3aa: CASSLSGAGNTEAFF

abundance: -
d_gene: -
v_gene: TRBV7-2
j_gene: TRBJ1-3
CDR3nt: TGTGCCAGCAGCTTGTTCGGGGTCTCTGGAAACACCATATATTTT
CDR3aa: CASSLFGVSGNTIYF

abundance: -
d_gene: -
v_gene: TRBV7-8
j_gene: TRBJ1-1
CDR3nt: TGTGCCAGCAGCTTATCCCTCACTGAAGCTTTCTTT
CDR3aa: CASSLSLTEAFF

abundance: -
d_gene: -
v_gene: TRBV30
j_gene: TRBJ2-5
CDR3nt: TGTGCCTGGAGTGTAGAGACCCAGTACTTC
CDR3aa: CAWSVETQYF